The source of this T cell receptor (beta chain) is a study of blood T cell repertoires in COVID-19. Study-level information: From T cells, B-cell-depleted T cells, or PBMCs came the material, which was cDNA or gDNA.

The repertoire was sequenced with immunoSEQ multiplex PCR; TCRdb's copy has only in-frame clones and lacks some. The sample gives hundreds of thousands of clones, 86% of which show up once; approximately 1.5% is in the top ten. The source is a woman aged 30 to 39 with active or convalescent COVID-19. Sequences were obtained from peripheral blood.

The CDR3 DNA follows: TGCAGCGTTGATACTTGGGGCAACTATGGCTACACCTTC. This translates into CSVDTWGNYGYTF. This chain links TRBV29-1 with TRBJ1-2, with TRBD1 as a possible D gene (5 bases). In germline, CDR1 is SQVTM, CDR2 ANQGSEA. Trimming cost V 3 bases and J 2 bases, with 10 bases left between them. CDR3 size: 13 residues.